This T cell receptor beta chain was identified during a study of blood T cell repertoires in COVID-19. Across the study: The origin of the acute and convalescent COVID-19 samples was the United States, Italy and Spain. T cells, B-cell-depleted T cells, or PBMCs provided the cDNA or gDNA that served as material.

Losses at the gene ends were 0 bases for V and 3 bases for J; bases not matched to a gene: 9. This CDR3 contains 17 residues. Germline-derived CDR1 and CDR2 are SGDLS and YYNGEE. Authors' data handling: Reference gene primer amplification gave estimated nucleated cell counts. Data came from immunoSEQ multiplex PCR; TCRdb stores just in-frame clones and leaves some out. V and J calls and clone size follow that table, whereas D and trimming were derived from the DNA. The table includes under 250,000 clones, about 80% detected once. The V gene is TRBV9, the J gene TRBJ2-3; 8 bases align to TRBD2. The TCR comes from a man between 50 and 59 years old with active or convalescent COVID-19. What was sequenced was peripheral blood. The CDR3 DNA follows: TGTGCCAGCAGCGTAGAATTACGGGGGGGCCTGACAGATACGCAGTATTTT. Translating gives CASSVELRGGLTDTQYF. Together with reference TRBV9 and TRBJ2-3, the CDR3 gives the full variable domain: DSGVTQTPKHLITATGQRVTLRCSPRSGDLSVYWYQQSLDQGLQFLIQYYNGEERAKGNILERFSAQQFPDLHSELNLSSLELGDSALYFCASSVELRGGLTDTQYFGPGTRLTVL.